This T cell receptor beta chain was sequenced in a study of cytomegalovirus exposure and HLA in healthy donors. Study findings and constraints: Most TCR beta V segments were productive about 90% or about 30% of the time in an earlier analysis.

The PCR had 60 Vbeta and 13 Jbeta primers. Data came from immunoSEQ multiplex PCR; TCRdb stores just in-frame clones and leaves some out. The data show roughly 55,000 clones, about 77% seen once. On this clone: Its cognate antigen is unknown.

Source material: PBMCs. This TCR was sampled from a female donor in good health and CMV-seronegative.

The CDR3: CASSFSSPRETQYF. CDR3 in DNA: TGTGCCAGCAGTTTTTCTAGCCCCCGAGAGACCCAGTACTTC. The gene calls are TRBV27 and TRBJ2-5, with D perhaps matching TRBD2 (5 bases). The V gene's germline CDR1 is MNHEY and CDR2 SMNVEV (reference sequence). The V end lost 3 bases, the J end lost 4 bases, and 12 bases lay between the germline ends. The CDR3 runs to 14 residues.